One sample yielded the 27 T cell receptor beta chains listed below, sequenced in a study of OX40 agonist ivuxolimab in advanced cancers. Profiling relied on immunoSEQ multiplex PCR, and the TCRdb table lists in-frame clones only, not all of them. This table holds some 35,000 clones, roughly 80% found once. The sequenced sample was CD4+ or CD8+ T cells sorted from blood, obtained in a trial of the OX40 agonist ivuxolimab. Receptors were obtained from an adult with an advanced solid tumor such as melanoma, head and neck, liver or kidney cancer.

This clone was found a few times. The J gene is TRBJ1-1, the V gene TRBV29-1; D is uncertain. V was shortened by 1 base and J by 1 base, with 4 bases between the two germline ends. CDR1 SQVTM and CDR2 ANQGSEA come from the germline V gene. The CDR3 is 12 amino acids. DNA for the CDR3: TGCAGCGTTGAAGGGACGAACACTGAAGCTTTCTTT. Amino acids: CSVEGTNTEAFF.

The chain joins TRBV4-2 to TRBJ1-5; no clear D gene. The germline V and J ends were trimmed by 1 base and 0 bases, with 7 bases remaining between them. Looked up from germline, CDR1 is LGHNA and CDR2 is YNFKEQ. The length of the CDR3 is 15 residues. In DNA form, the CDR3 reads TGTGCCAGCAGCCAAGGAATCGGTAGCAATCAGCCCCAGCATTTT. Amino acid sequence: CASSQGIGSNQPQHF.

The chain carries TRBV11-2 and TRBJ2-7; 10 bases align to TRBD2. Germline values: CDR1 SGHAT, CDR2 FQNNGV. The CDR3 sequence is 13 residues long. J gave up 6 bases and V 4 bases, and 3 bases lay outside the gene matches. The DNA of the CDR3 is TGTGCCAGCAGCTCACTAGCGGGATCCGAGCAGTACTTC. It specifies CASSSLAGSEQYF.

The V gene is TRBV7-9, the J gene TRBJ1-3, with TRBD1 as a possible D gene (6 bases). The CDR3 has 15 residues. The germline V gene has CDR1 SEHNR and CDR2 FQNEAQ (reference sequence). Trimming took 8 bases from V and 0 from J, leaving 14 bases between them. The CDR3 DNA reads as TGTGCCAGCGGGACACGGGCCTCCTCTGGAAACACCATATATTTT. It is translated as CASGTRASSGNTIYF.

There are a few counts of this clone. The genes are TRBV28 and TRBJ1-2; D call uncertain. Trimming cost V 4 bases and J 1 base, with 13 bases left between them. This CDR3 is 15 amino acids long. Germline V gene sequence: CDR1 MDHEN, CDR2 SYDVKM. In DNA, the CDR3 is TGTGCCAGCAGTTCGGGCCCAGGCGTTAACTATGGCTACACCTTC. Its translation is CASSSGPGVNYGYTF.

This CDR3 reads CASSLPANEQFF. CDR3 DNA sequence: TGTGCCAGCAGCTTGCCGGCTAATGAGCAGTTCTTC. The chain combines TRBV5-6 with TRBJ2-1; D unclear. The CDR3 is 12 residues long. Germline lookup yields CDR1 SGHDT and CDR2 YYEEEE. Trimming shortened V by 1 base and J by 7 bases, and 6 bases separated the two germline ends.

The J gene is TRBJ2-1, the V gene TRBV12-5, with D unclear. The CDR3 totals 10 residues. The germline V gene has CDR1 LGHNT and CDR2 FRNRAP. CDR3 residues: CVRCHNEQFF. CDR3 coding DNA: TGTGTGAGGTGCCACAATGAGCAGTTCTTC.

The chain is built from TRBV19 and TRBJ2-7, with 8 positions matching TRBD1. The CDR3 has 13 amino acids. Germline V gene data show CDR1 as LNHDA and CDR2 as SQIVND (reference sequence). With 2 bases clipped from V and 12 bases from J, the junction kept 9 bases outside the gene matches. The CDR3 DNA sequence: TGTGCCAGTAGTATACCGGGACAGGAAAATCTGTACTTC. Protein sequence: CASSIPGQENLYF.

The V and J genes are TRBV6-1 and TRBJ1-4; D perhaps matches TRBD1 (6 bases). Per the germline V gene, CDR1 is MNHNS and CDR2 is SASEGT. The CDR3 has 15 residues. V was clipped by 5 bases and J by 8 bases, with 18 bases between them. CDR3 bases: TGTGCCAGCAGTTCCCGGGGGGGGCGCAGCGAAAAACTGTTTTTT. Translating gives CASSSRGGRSEKLFF.

This clone ranks as medium-sized (0.01 to 0.1%). This rearrangement joins TRBV2 to TRBJ2-7, with D hard to call. Trimming took off 3 bases at V and 3 bases at J, with 15 bases between the two ends. Germline assignment: CDR1 SNHLY and CDR2 FYNNEI. The CDR3 is made up of 15 amino acids. CDR3 region: CASSETSTKGYEQYF. In DNA, the CDR3 is TGTGCCAGCAGTGAGACCTCCACAAAGGGCTACGAGCAGTACTTC.

The chain has TRBV6-6 and TRBJ2-5; D unresolved. CDR1 and CDR2 (germline): MNHNY, SVGAGI (reference sequence). There are 11 residues in the CDR3. The V end was cut by 8 bases, the J end by 2 bases, with 6 bases between. The chain's CDR3 is CASSGQETQYF. DNA of the CDR3: TGTGCCAGCTCGGGTCAAGAGACCCAGTACTTC.

Here the CDR3 reads CASSKRQGGSPLHF. Written as DNA, the CDR3 is TGTGCCAGCAGCAAGAGACAGGGGGGCTCACCCCTCCACTTT. V is TRBV5-6 and J is TRBJ1-6, with TRBD1 matching 9 bases. Germline values: CDR1 SGHDT, CDR2 YYEEEE. After removal of 4 bases from V and 10 bases from J, the junction contained 6 bases not matched to a gene. This CDR3 is 14 amino acids long.

The table lists this clone with a count of one. The chain combines TRBV5-1 with TRBJ1-2; D ambiguous. Trimming left V 0 bases short and J 0 bases short, with 9 bases between. This CDR3 region has 15 residues. The V gene's germline CDR1 is SGHRS and CDR2 YFSETQ. Here the CDR3 reads CASSLVGSTNYGYTF. The CDR3 DNA reads as TGCGCCAGCAGCTTGGTGGGTAGTACTAACTATGGCTACACCTTC. The variable domain in full, completed from reference TRBV5-1 and TRBJ1-2, reads KAGVTQTPRYLIKTRGQQVTLSCSPISGHRSVSWYQQTPGQGLQFLFEYFSETQRNKGNFPGRFSGRQFSNSRSEMNVSTLELGDSALYLCASSLVGSTNYGYTFGSGTRLTVV.

This chain links TRBV19 with TRBJ2-7; D not resolved. The CDR3 loop spans 13 amino acids. Trimming took 3 bases from V and 2 from J, leaving 8 bases between them. Germline-derived CDR1 and CDR2 are LNHDA and SQIVND (reference sequence). The CDR3 coding sequence is TGTGCCAGTAGTATTGGCAGAACCTACGAGCAGTACTTC. This gives the protein CASSIGRTYEQYF.

The genes are TRBV9 and TRBJ2-2; D remains ambiguous. The V and J ends lost 0 bases and 5 bases respectively, with 2 bases between them. CDR1 SGDLS and CDR2 YYNGEE come from the germline V gene. The CDR3 consists of 12 residues. CDR3 sequence (DNA): TGTGCCAGCAGCGTAGAAACCGGGGAGCTGTTTTTT. This gives the protein CASSVETGELFF.

The gene calls are TRBV9 and TRBJ2-1; D call uncertain. The V gene lost 2 bases and the J gene lost 8 bases, with 8 bases spanning the gap. This CDR3 region has 12 residues. CDR1 and CDR2 from the germline V gene are SGDLS and YYNGEE. CDR3 nucleotide sequence: TGTGCCAGCAGCGTTATTGGGTATGAGCAGTTCTTC. It translates to CASSVIGYEQFF.

The chain uses TRBV19 and TRBJ2-5, with D possibly matching TRBD2 (5 bases). The J call is doubtful: the DNA matches TRBJ2-7 better. The CDR3 spans 13 residues. The germline CDR1 and CDR2 sequences are LNHDA and SQIVND (reference sequence). The CDR3 DNA reads as TGTGCCAGTAGTAGGGAGAGCTCCTACGAGCAGTACTTC. Encoded protein: CASSRESSYEQYF.

The chain has TRBV7-9 and TRBJ1-5; 10 bases line up with TRBD1. Trimming removed 4 bases from V and 4 bases from J; junction bases left unmatched: 10. This CDR3 comprises 17 residues. Germline CDR1 is SEHNR and CDR2 is FQNEAQ (reference sequence). The CDR3 nucleotides read TGTGCCAGCAGCTCCGGACAGGGGGTTCTCGGTAATCAGCCCCAGCATTTT. Protein sequence: CASSSGQGVLGNQPQHF.

This chain connects TRBV10-3 to TRBJ1-4; the match to TRBD1 covers 7 bases. Trimming cost V 3 bases and J 3 bases; bases outside gene matches: 4. The CDR3 has 15 residues. Germline lookup yields CDR1 ENHRY and CDR2 SYGVKD. CDR3 bases: TGTGCCATCAGTGAATGGGACAGATCTAATGAAAAACTGTTTTTT. It is translated as CAISEWDRSNEKLFF.

The CDR3, as DNA: TGTGCCAGCAGTGAAATGCTGGGGCCATCCCACGAGCAGTACTTC. Protein product: CASSEMLGPSHEQYF. V gene TRBV2 combines with J gene TRBJ2-7, with a tentative D call TRBD1 (5 bases). CDR3 length: 15 amino acids. V was clipped by 2 bases and J by 5 bases, with 16 bases between them. Per the germline V gene, CDR1 is SNHLY and CDR2 is FYNNEI.

This clone showed up just once. The chain links TRBV18 to TRBJ1-1; no definite D call. Germline values: CDR1 KGHSH, CDR2 LQKENI. The CDR3 is 16 residues long. Trimming pared 6 bases from V and 1 base from J, leaving 18 bases between. The CDR3 here is CASSLPWGEGNTEAFF. The CDR3 DNA follows: TGTGCCAGCTCGCTCCCTTGGGGTGAGGGGAACACTGAAGCTTTCTTT. Looking up the rest from reference TRBV18 and TRBJ1-1 gives the full variable domain: NAGVMQNPRHLVRRRGQEARLRCSPMKGHSHVYWYRQLPEEGLKFMVYLQKENIIDESGMPKERFSAEFPKEGPSILRIQQVVRGDSAAYFCASSLPWGEGNTEAFFGQGTRLTVV.

The V and J genes are TRBV18 and TRBJ2-1, with 7 bases identical to TRBD2. The CDR3 covers 15 residues. V shed 1 base, J shed 1 base, and the junction held 1 base outside the gene matches. Germline assignment: CDR1 KGHSH and CDR2 LQKENI. The CDR3 nucleotides read TGTGCCAGCTCACCACAGCGGGATTCCTACAATGAGCAGTTCTTC. This gives the protein CASSPQRDSYNEQFF.

This sequence joins TRBV5-5 and TRBJ2-3; D may match TRBD1 or TRBD2 (5 bases each). This CDR3 is built from 16 residues. Germline CDR1 reads SGHKS; CDR2 reads YYEKEE (reference sequence). The ends were cut back, 0 bases at V and 6 bases at J, with 17 bases in the middle. The CDR3 region is CASSLAVWGSSDTQYF. The CDR3 DNA sequence: TGTGCCAGCAGCTTGGCCGTATGGGGGAGCTCGGATACGCAGTATTTT.

The chain combines TRBV6-1 with TRBJ1-1; 7 positions match TRBD1. CDR3 size: 14 residues. V lost 2 bases, J lost 5 bases, and 5 bases stayed unmatched. CDR1 and CDR2 (germline): MNHNS, SASEGT. The CDR3 spells CASSEWAGGTEAFF. The CDR3 DNA reads TGTGCCAGCAGTGAATGGGCAGGGGGAACTGAAGCTTTCTTT.

This clone was seen a handful of times. The chain recombines TRBV7-9 with TRBJ2-2, with D hard to call. V was trimmed by 3 bases and J by 7 bases, leaving 3 bases between them. CDR3 length: 11 amino acids. Germline assignment: CDR1 SEHNR and CDR2 FQNEAQ (reference sequence). CDR3 in amino acids: CASSFDGELFF. CDR3 nucleotide sequence: TGTGCCAGCAGCTTTGACGGGGAGCTGTTTTTT.

This clone was found a few times. This chain uses TRBV10-3 with TRBJ2-5, with TRBD2 matching 12 bases. The CDR3 is 13 residues long. CDR1 is ENHRY, CDR2 SYGVKD, per germline. V lost 9 bases to trimming and J lost 4 bases; unmatched junction nucleotides: 3. The CDR3 loop is CAMASGGAETQYF. Here the CDR3 DNA reads TGTGCCATGGCTAGCGGGGGGGCAGAGACCCAGTACTTC.

This clone has more than one count but fewer than ten. This rearrangement joins TRBV29-1 to TRBJ1-2; possible D gene TRBD1, 5 bases. The length of the CDR3 is 11 residues. Germline V gene lookup returns CDR1 SQVTM and CDR2 ANQGSEA. V lost 5 bases and J lost 8, with 12 bases in between. The chain's CDR3 is CSVSRGDGYTF. The CDR3 coding sequence is TGCAGCGTTAGCCGGGGGGACGGCTACACCTTC. Using reference TRBV29-1 and TRBJ1-2 for the parts outside the CDR3, the full variable domain is SAVISQKPSRDICQRGTSLTIQCQVDSQVTMMFWYRQQPGQSLTLIATANQGSEATYESGFVIDKFPISRPNLTFSTLTVSNMSPEDSSIYLCSVSRGDGYTFGSGTRLTVV.